The entry below gives a single T cell receptor (beta chain) sequence along with its context. V lost 5 bases and J lost 0, with 13 bases in between. Germline V gene data show CDR1 as SGHTA and CDR2 as FQGNSA. This CDR3 region has 15 residues. These data come from a study of T-cell memory formation after mild COVID-19. TCRdb passed the 5' RACE reads through MiXCR, listing each CDR3 protein once. Counted here are about 57,000 distinct CDR3 sequences, less than 15% occurring once; the ten biggest clones make up 24%. The chain is built from TRBV7-2 and TRBJ1-1; TRBD1 might be the D (5 bases). Source material: PBMCs or a T cell subset sorted from them (not recorded which). The TCR comes from a man between 18 and 29 years old who had mild COVID-19 (a few samples of this study predate the infection). Cell type and time point are not known. CDR3 coding DNA: TGTGCCAGCAGCAATTCGGGACTGATGAACACTGAAGCTTTCTTT. Amino acid sequence: CASSNSGLMNTEAFF.